Each of the 3 T cell receptor beta chains below was sequenced from the same sample in a study of blood T cell repertoires in COVID-19. Using immunoSEQ multiplex PCR, the repertoire was profiled, and TCRdb retains in-frame clones only, with some absent. The sample carries roughly 250,000 clones, around 86% recorded once. The sequencing sample was made of peripheral blood. These receptors came from a woman aged 60-75 years with active or convalescent COVID-19.

The rearrangement uses TRBV12-5 and TRBJ1-4; no clear D gene. CDR1 and CDR2 (germline): LGHNT, FRNRAP. The CDR3 is 15 amino acids. V was trimmed by 5 bases and J by 8 bases, leaving 18 bases between them. In DNA form, the CDR3 reads TGTGCTAGTGGTCCGGGCGGGCGTTTCGAAGAAAAACTGTTTTTT. Translation gives CASGPGGRFEEKLFF.

The chain links TRBV25-1 to TRBJ1-2; 9 nucleotides agree with TRBD1. CDR1 and CDR2 (germline): MGHDK, SYGVNS. The V gene end was trimmed by 6 bases and the J gene end by 7 bases; junction bases not matched to a gene: 6. The CDR3 is 13 amino acids. CDR3: CASSVTGGSGYTF. The CDR3 nucleotides read TGTGCCAGCAGCGTCACAGGGGGCAGTGGCTACACCTTC.

In its sample, this clone was seen once. The rearrangement uses TRBV6-2 or TRBV6-3 and TRBJ1-4; 9 bases agree with TRBD1. V was clipped by 5 bases and J by 8 bases; unmatched bases: 9. Germline CDR1 reads MNHEY; CDR2 reads SVGEGT. The CDR3 extends over 15 amino acids. The CDR3 DNA follows: TGTGCCAGCAGTCTCCGGACAGGGGTACGGGAAAAACTGTTTTTT. Residues: CASSLRTGVREKLFF.